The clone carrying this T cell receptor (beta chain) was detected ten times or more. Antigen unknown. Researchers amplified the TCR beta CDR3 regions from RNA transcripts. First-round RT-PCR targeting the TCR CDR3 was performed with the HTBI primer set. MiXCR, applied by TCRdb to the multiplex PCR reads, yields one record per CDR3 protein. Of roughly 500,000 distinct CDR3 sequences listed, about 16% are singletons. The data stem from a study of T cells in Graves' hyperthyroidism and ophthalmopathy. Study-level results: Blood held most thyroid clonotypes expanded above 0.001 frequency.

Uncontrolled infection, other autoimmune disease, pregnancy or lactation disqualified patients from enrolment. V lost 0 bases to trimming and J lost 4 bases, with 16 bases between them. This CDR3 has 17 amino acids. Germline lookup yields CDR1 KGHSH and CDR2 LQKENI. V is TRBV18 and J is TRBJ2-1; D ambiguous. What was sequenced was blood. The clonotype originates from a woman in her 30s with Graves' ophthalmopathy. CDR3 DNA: TGTGCCAGCTCACCACCGAGGCAGTCGAAGATATACAATGAGCAGTTCTTC. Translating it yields CASSPPRQSKIYNEQFF.